One sample yielded the 16 T cell receptor beta chains listed below, sequenced in a study of OX40 agonist ivuxolimab in advanced cancers. This table comes from immunoSEQ multiplex PCR, and its TCRdb copy is limited to in-frame clones, with some not included. The sample gives 45,000 to 55,000 clones, roughly 84% of which show up once; 9.9% is in the top ten. Sample: CD4+ or CD8+ T cells sorted from blood, taken in a trial of the OX40 agonist ivuxolimab. These receptors originate from an adult with an advanced solid tumor such as melanoma, head and neck, liver or kidney cancer.

The chain couples TRBV28 to TRBJ2-4; D unclear. The V end lost 6 bases, the J end lost 0 bases, and 6 bases lay between the germline ends. The CDR3 totals 13 residues. Germline CDR1 reads MDHEN; CDR2 reads SYDVKM. The CDR3 nucleotides read TGTGCCAGCAGAGATCTAGCCAAAAACATTCAGTACTTC. Protein: CASRDLAKNIQYF.

The rearrangement joins TRBV4-1 to TRBJ2-6, with TRBD2 as a possible D gene (5 bases). The CDR3 covers 15 residues. Trimming took 1 base from V and 1 from J, leaving 5 bases between them. The V gene's germline CDR1 is MGHRA and CDR2 YSYEKL. The CDR3 nucleotides read TGCGCCAGCAGCCAAGGCGGGTCTGGGGCCAACGTCCTGACTTTC. It encodes CASSQGGSGANVLTF.

The genes are TRBV10-3 and TRBJ2-7; possible D gene TRBD2, 5 bases. Looked up from germline, CDR1 is ENHRY and CDR2 is SYGVKD. V lost 0 bases and J 6 bases, leaving 6 bases between the germline ends. The CDR3 contains 12 residues. The CDR3 DNA follows: TGTGCCATCAGTGAGTCACTAGGCGAGCAGTACTTC. Amino acids: CAISESLGEQYF.

The rearrangement links TRBV4-1 to TRBJ2-6; D is ambiguous. There are 16 residues in the CDR3. Germline-derived CDR1 and CDR2 are MGHRA and YSYEKL. Between the trimmed V and J ends, which lost 3 bases and 2 bases, there was a span of 11 bases. The CDR3 DNA sequence: TGCGCCAGCAGCCAGTTGGAACGGCCTGGGGCCAACGTCCTGACTTTC. It specifies CASSQLERPGANVLTF.

The count of this clone is one. The chain recombines TRBV9 with TRBJ2-3; 15 nucleotides match TRBD2. The CDR3 sequence is 17 residues long. Germline CDR1 is SGDLS and CDR2 is YYNGEE. J gave up 5 bases and V 0 bases, and 4 bases lay outside the gene matches. CDR3 sequence reads: CASSVGGLAGGGDTQYF. The DNA for the CDR3 is TGTGCCAGCAGCGTAGGAGGACTAGCGGGAGGGGGAGATACGCAGTATTTT.

Only a few counts were recorded for this clone. J is TRBJ1-4 and V is TRBV5-1; weak D call: TRBD1 (5 bases). Germline CDR1 is SGHRS and CDR2 is YFSETQ. The V and J ends lost 3 bases and 7 bases respectively, with 19 bases between them. The CDR3 has 16 amino acids. The CDR3 is CASSWEDGGAGEKLFF. CDR3 nucleotides: TGCGCCAGCAGCTGGGAAGATGGAGGGGCGGGTGAAAAACTGTTTTTT.

V is TRBV10-1 and J is TRBJ1-2, with 7 bases matching TRBD1. The CDR3 contains 16 residues. CDR1 and CDR2 from the germline V gene are WNHNN and SYGVQD (reference sequence). The V gene end was trimmed by 4 bases and the J gene end by 0 bases; junction bases not matched to a gene: 8. The CDR3 here is CASSAFWTGPNYGYTF. The CDR3 bases are TGCGCCAGCAGTGCCTTCTGGACAGGCCCTAACTATGGCTACACCTTC.

This chain links TRBV5-6 with TRBJ2-3, with no clear D. The V and J ends lost 3 bases and 0 bases respectively, with 11 bases between them. Germline loops: CDR1 SGHDT, CDR2 YYEEEE. There are 15 residues in the CDR3. The CDR3 DNA reads TGTGCCAGCAGCTCTGGAGTACTTAGCACAGATACGCAGTATTTT. Translating gives CASSSGVLSTDTQYF.

The CDR3 spells CASSSDGTNVYGYTF. The DNA for the CDR3 is TGCGCCAGCAGCTCGGACGGGACAAACGTGTATGGCTACACCTTC. The chain is built from TRBV5-1 and TRBJ1-2, with D possibly matching TRBD1 (6 bases). The CDR3 is made up of 15 amino acids. Deletions cut 3 bases from V and 5 bases from J, with 17 bases between. Per germline, CDR1 SGHRS and CDR2 YFSETQ.

This chain joins TRBV2 and TRBJ2-5; D gene unclear. Germline-derived CDR1 and CDR2 are SNHLY and FYNNEI. CDR3 size: 14 residues. The V end lost 1 base, the J end lost 2 bases, and 8 bases lay between the germline ends. The CDR3 DNA follows: TGTGCCAGCAGTGAAGGTGTCTATCAAGAGACCCAGTACTTC. This gives the protein CASSEGVYQETQYF.

Concerning this clone: This sample also contains other DNA sequences that code for the same CDR3. V usage is TRBV11-2 and J usage is TRBJ2-1; D gene uncertain. CDR1 is SGHAT and CDR2 is FQNNGV in the germline V gene. The CDR3 extends over 13 amino acids. V lost 0 bases, J lost 5 bases, and 5 bases lay in between. The CDR3 nucleotides read TGTGCCAGCAGCTTAGATCTCGACAATGAGCAGTTCTTC. Amino acids: CASSLDLDNEQFF.

In DNA form, the CDR3 reads TGCGCCAGCTCCACCGGCTACACCTTC. Protein product: CASSTGYTF. This chain connects TRBV23-1 to TRBJ1-2; D call uncertain. TRBV23-1 is designated an ORF whose function remains uncertain. Trimming removed 8 bases at V and 8 bases at J, with 6 bases between. The CDR3 is made up of 9 amino acids.

This chain connects TRBV9 to TRBJ2-2, with D perhaps matching TRBD1 or TRBD2 (5 bases each). CDR1 and CDR2 (germline): SGDLS, YYNGEE. With 5 bases removed from V and 6 bases from J, the gap between germline ends came to 8 bases. The CDR3 length is 12 residues. In DNA form, the CDR3 reads TGTGCCAGCAGGAGGGGTGCCGGGGAGCTGTTTTTT. This sequence encodes CASRRGAGELFF.

This clone was detected only once. This rearrangement joins TRBV19 to TRBJ2-2; no definite D call. This CDR3 region has 13 residues. V lost 9 bases to trimming and J lost 0 bases, with 8 bases between them. The germline gives CDR1 LNHDA, CDR2 SQIVND (reference sequence). CDR3 amino acids: CASHRPNTGELFF. As DNA, the CDR3 is TGTGCCAGCCACCGACCGAACACCGGGGAGCTGTTTTTT.

The chain combines TRBV19 with TRBJ1-2; 10 nucleotides line up with TRBD1. Germline CDR1 is LNHDA and CDR2 is SQIVND (reference sequence). The CDR3 length is 16 residues. Trimming took 4 bases from V and 8 from J; bases not matched to a gene: 13. CDR3 nucleotides: TGTGCCAGTAGTAGGACCCGAGGGACAGGGGACTTCGGCTACACCTTC. Residues: CASSRTRGTGDFGYTF.

The V call is TRBV19, the J call TRBJ1-1; D remains unclear. The CDR3 runs 15 residues. Germline-derived CDR1 and CDR2 are LNHDA and SQIVND (reference sequence). V was cut by 6 bases and J by 0 bases, with 14 bases left in between. The DNA for the CDR3 is TGTGCCAGTAGGTCCCTCGGGTCAGTGAACACTGAAGCTTTCTTT. Translating it yields CASRSLGSVNTEAFF.